The 21 T cell receptor beta chains below come from one sample, sequenced in a study of shared clonotypes between healthy human individuals. Profiling relied on immunoSEQ multiplex PCR, and the TCRdb table lists in-frame clones only, not all of them. The data hold approximately 2.4 million clones, with approximately 96% observed a single time. Material: naive CD4+ T cells sorted from blood. As to subset: CD45RA+ positively selected. Receptors originate from a man between 18 and 35 years old in good health.

The chain employs TRBV4-1 and TRBJ2-5, with 9 bases that match TRBD2. Per the germline V gene, CDR1 is MGHRA and CDR2 is YSYEKL. The CDR3 length is 17 residues. The trim removed 1 base at V and 2 bases at J, leaving 8 bases unmatched. For the CDR3, the DNA is TGCGCCAGCAGCCAAGGGCTAGCGGGGATTCTTCAAGAGACCCAGTACTTC. Its protein product is CASSQGLAGILQETQYF.

This clone was observed once. J is TRBJ2-5 and V is TRBV10-2, with 8 positions matching TRBD2. This CDR3 region has 14 residues. V was pared by 10 bases and J by 1 base, with 8 bases of the junction left unmatched. Germline CDR1 and CDR2: WSHSY and SAAADI. For the CDR3, the DNA is TGCGCCACCAAAGCGGGGGAACTCCAAGAGACCCAGTACTTC. This translates into CATKAGELQETQYF.

The genes are TRBV2 and TRBJ1-6; 7 bases line up with TRBD1. The CDR3 totals 14 residues. Germline values: CDR1 SNHLY, CDR2 FYNNEI. Unmatched junction bases numbered 5, after V lost 7 bases and J lost 5 bases. The CDR3 DNA reads as TGTGCCAGCAAGCCCGGGACAGATAATTCACCCCTCCACTTT. It encodes CASKPGTDNSPLHF.

The CDR3 protein is CASSDRRSGGISYEQYF. CDR3 nucleotide sequence: TGTGCCAGCAGCGACAGGAGGAGCGGGGGGATCTCCTACGAGCAGTACTTC. V usage is TRBV28 and J usage is TRBJ2-7, with 9 nucleotides matching TRBD2. Germline loops: CDR1 MDHEN, CDR2 SYDVKM. The V segment lost 6 bases and the J segment 0 bases; nucleotides outside the gene matches: 12. This CDR3 comprises 17 residues.

Remarks on this clone: It may be a read error: a sequence one base away is much more abundant. Other DNA sequences within the sample encode an identical CDR3. The chain uses TRBV11-3 and TRBJ2-2; no clear D. The CDR3 sequence is 12 residues long. Germline CDR1 is SGHNT and CDR2 is YENEEA. With 3 bases removed from V and 3 bases from J, the gap between germline ends came to 2 bases. CDR3 amino acids: CASSLDTGELFF. As DNA, the CDR3 is TGTGCCAGCAGCTTGGACACCGGGGAGCTGTTTTTT.

This clone was found once. The same CDR3 is also encoded by other DNA sequences in this sample. The chain uses TRBV6-5 and TRBJ1-5; weak D call: TRBD1 (6 bases). The CDR3 is 15 residues long. V was pared by 3 bases and J by 2 bases, with 11 bases between. Per germline, CDR1 MNHEY and CDR2 SVGAGI. The CDR3 DNA sequence: TGTGCCAGCAGTTATGGGGGGCTGGGCAATCAGCCCCAGCATTTT. It is translated as CASSYGGLGNQPQHF.

The genes are TRBV25-1 and TRBJ2-1; possibly TRBD2 for D (6 bases). Trimming pared 7 bases from V and 8 bases from J, leaving 24 bases between. CDR3 length: 16 residues. The germline gives CDR1 MGHDK, CDR2 SYGVNS. The CDR3 sequence is CASTPREQGFHYEQFF. CDR3 nucleotides: TGTGCCAGCACTCCACGGGAGCAGGGTTTCCACTATGAGCAGTTCTTC.

This clone turned up a few times. The V gene is TRBV30, the J gene TRBJ1-3; 7 bases map to TRBD1. CDR1 and CDR2 from the germline V gene are GTSNPN and SVGIG (reference sequence). The CDR3 sequence is 15 residues long. V trimming: 2 bases; J trimming: 5 bases; junction bases outside the gene matches: 9. The CDR3 reads CAWSLKGAGRNTIYF. In DNA, the CDR3 is TGTGCCTGGAGTTTAAAGGGGGCTGGTAGAAACACCATATATTTT.

The chain has TRBV7-2 and TRBJ2-7, with D possibly matching TRBD2 (5 bases). The CDR3 length is 12 residues. The V gene's germline CDR1 is SGHTA and CDR2 FQGNSA. Trimming pared 3 bases from V and 9 bases from J, leaving 12 bases between. The CDR3: CASSLDFGLQYF. The CDR3 coding sequence is TGTGCCAGCAGCTTGGACTTTGGTCTGCAGTACTTC.

The V gene is TRBV30, the J gene TRBJ1-1; no clear D gene. Trimming took off 2 bases at V and 5 bases at J, with 9 bases between the two ends. The CDR3 has 12 residues. CDR1 is GTSNPN and CDR2 is SVGIG in the germline V gene (reference sequence). CDR3 sequence (DNA): TGTGCCTGGAGTCGGCCTGAGACTGAAGCTTTCTTT. Protein sequence: CAWSRPETEAFF.

With respect to this clone: Other DNA sequences in the sample encode the same CDR3. V is TRBV9 and J is TRBJ2-2; 7 nucleotides align to TRBD2. Trimming removed 1 base from V and 1 base from J; junction bases left unmatched: 4. There are 16 residues in the CDR3. CDR1 SGDLS and CDR2 YYNGEE come from the germline V gene. The CDR3 here is CASSVLGGGNTGELFF. DNA for the CDR3: TGTGCCAGCAGCGTACTTGGCGGGGGGAACACCGGGGAGCTGTTTTTT.

The chain has TRBV6-1 and TRBJ1-2; 9 positions match TRBD1. V lost 8 bases to trimming and J lost 6 bases; unmatched junction nucleotides: 10. Per the germline V gene, CDR1 is MNHNS and CDR2 is SASEGT. The CDR3 runs 14 residues. The CDR3 DNA follows: TGTGCCAGCCGTCGGACAGGGGCGCCGGATGGCTACACCTTC. Translating gives CASRRTGAPDGYTF.

This rearrangement joins TRBV2 to TRBJ2-2; D uncertain. Germline V gives CDR1 SNHLY, CDR2 FYNNEI. This CDR3 region has 14 residues. Trimming took 7 bases from V and 2 from J, leaving 11 bases between them. CDR3 amino acids: CASKRSINTGELFF. For the CDR3, the DNA is TGTGCCAGCAAGCGCAGCATAAACACCGGGGAGCTGTTTTTT.

The CDR3 loop is CAINSGSTDTQYF. The CDR3 nucleotides are TGTGCCATCAATAGCGGGAGCACAGATACGCAGTATTTT. This chain links TRBV10-3 with TRBJ2-3; TRBD2 agrees at 7 bases. CDR3 size: 13 residues. V was clipped by 7 bases and J by 0 bases; unmatched bases: 1. Germline V CDR1 and CDR2: ENHRY, SYGVKD.

The chain carries TRBV28 and TRBJ1-5; D remains ambiguous. CDR3 length equals 15 residues. Deletions cut 2 bases from V and 3 bases from J, with 11 bases between. Germline V gives CDR1 MDHEN, CDR2 SYDVKM. CDR3 amino acids: CASSLRTAINQPQHF. The CDR3 DNA follows: TGTGCCAGCAGTTTAAGAACAGCTATCAATCAGCCCCAGCATTTT.

The chain couples TRBV9 to TRBJ1-2; D is ambiguous. The CDR3 spans 16 residues. Between the trimmed V and J ends, which lost 4 bases and 5 bases, there was a span of 21 bases. Germline V gene sequence: CDR1 SGDLS, CDR2 YYNGEE. The CDR3: CASSLGVEVNRYGYTF. In DNA, the CDR3 is TGTGCCAGCAGCCTTGGGGTGGAAGTAAATAGGTATGGCTACACCTTC.

The chain uses TRBV2 and TRBJ1-6, with TRBD1 matching 10 bases. This CDR3 region has 17 residues. J was trimmed by 8 bases and V by 6 bases; bases with no gene match: 13. Germline V lookup: CDR1 SNHLY, CDR2 FYNNEI. CDR3: CASRTGRGQGVDSPLHF. CDR3 DNA sequence: TGTGCCAGCAGGACCGGTCGAGGACAGGGGGTGGATTCACCCCTCCACTTT.

The V gene is TRBV18, the J gene TRBJ2-7, with D maybe TRBD2 (5 bases). The CDR3 has 14 amino acids. CDR1 and CDR2 (germline): KGHSH, LQKENI. V shed 6 bases and J shed 3 bases, with 15 bases lying between them. The CDR3 DNA is TGTGCCAGCTCTCTCGGAGGCCGAGACTACGAGCAGTACTTC. This translates into CASSLGGRDYEQYF.

The chain uses TRBV18 and TRBJ2-3, with D perhaps matching TRBD1 or TRBD2 (5 bases each). Germline V CDR1 and CDR2: KGHSH, LQKENI. V was pared by 4 bases and J by 5 bases, with 10 bases between. The CDR3 totals 13 residues. The CDR3 reads CASSLGTKDTQYF. The CDR3 region has the DNA TGTGCCAGCTCACTCGGGACGAAAGATACGCAGTATTTT. The whole variable domain, filled in from reference TRBV18 and TRBJ2-3, reads NAGVMQNPRHLVRRRGQEARLRCSPMKGHSHVYWYRQLPEEGLKFMVYLQKENIIDESGMPKERFSAEFPKEGPSILRIQQVVRGDSAAYFCASSLGTKDTQYFGPGTRLTVL.

This clone is a singleton in its sample. J is TRBJ1-6 and V is TRBV19; 9 bases match TRBD1. Trimming took 4 bases from V and 4 from J; bases not matched to a gene: 5. This CDR3 spans 16 amino acids. CDR1 and CDR2 (germline): LNHDA, SQIVND (reference sequence). Here the CDR3 reads CASSTTGQGYNSPLHF. The DNA for the CDR3 is TGTGCCAGTAGTACGACTGGACAGGGGTATAATTCACCCCTCCACTTT.

The CDR3 is CASTLPGGSGQPQHF. The CDR3 nucleotides read TGTGCCAGCACCCTTCCTGGGGGATCGGGTCAGCCCCAGCATTTT. The V and J genes are TRBV27 and TRBJ1-5; possible D gene TRBD1, 5 bases. The CDR3 totals 15 residues. Germline-derived CDR1 and CDR2 are MNHEY and SMNVEV (reference sequence). V was pared by 7 bases and J by 6 bases, with 19 bases between.